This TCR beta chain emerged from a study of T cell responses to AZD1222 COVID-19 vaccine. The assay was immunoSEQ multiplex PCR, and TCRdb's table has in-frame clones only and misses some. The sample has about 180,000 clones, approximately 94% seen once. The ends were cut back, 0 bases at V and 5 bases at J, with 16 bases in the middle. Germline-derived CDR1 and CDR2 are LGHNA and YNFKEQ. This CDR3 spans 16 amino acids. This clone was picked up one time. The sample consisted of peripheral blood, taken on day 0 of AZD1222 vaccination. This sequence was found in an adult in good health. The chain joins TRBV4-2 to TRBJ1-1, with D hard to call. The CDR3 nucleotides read TGTGCCAGCAGCCAAGATTTGCCCGTCATGGATACTGAAGCTTTCTTT. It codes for CASSQDLPVMDTEAFF.